These T cell receptor beta chains were read from a single sample in a study of cytomegalovirus exposure and HLA in healthy donors. Assay used: immunoSEQ multiplex PCR; TCRdb lists only in-frame clones, some missing. Counted here are 70,000 or so clones, about 93% occurring once; the ten biggest clones make up around 1.5%. Material for sequencing was PBMCs. The receptors come from a young man in good health and CMV-seropositive. Both conserved end residues are part of each CDR3. A D gene is named only where the DNA matches it firmly. Rows give clone size only sometimes, using once, few, many, or a class for an expanded clone.

TRBD2	once	TRBV30	TRBJ2-1	CAWSAKGLAGLEQFF	TGTGCCTGGAGTGCGAAGGGACTAGCGGGACTTGAGCAGTTCTTC
.	.	TRBV9	TRBJ1-3	CASSVGDTSSGNTIYF	TGTGCCAGCAGCGTCGGGGACACGAGCTCTGGAAACACCATATATTTT
TRBD1	.	TRBV28	TRBJ1-1	CASGHRGNSEAFF	TGTGCCAGCGGCCACAGGGGAAACTCTGAAGCTTTCTTT
.	.	TRBV29-1	TRBJ2-5	CSVGARLETQYF	TGCAGCGTTGGGGCCAGATTGGAGACCCAGTACTTC
TRBD1	once	TRBV9	TRBJ1-1	CASSVLPTGDSEAFF	TGTGCCAGCAGCGTCCTCCCGACAGGGGACTCTGAAGCTTTCTTT
TRBD2	.	TRBV29-1	TRBJ2-1	CSVVPPGGRALSEQFF	TGCAGCGTTGTCCCACCCGGCGGGAGGGCCCTCAGTGAGCAGTTCTTC
.	.	TRBV21-1	TRBJ2-1	CASSNRSLHNEQFF	TGTGCCAGCAGCAACAGGTCCTTACACAATGAGCAGTTCTTC
TRBD1	once	TRBV7-9	TRBJ2-3	CASSSVTGGGTDTQYF	TGTGCCAGCAGCTCTGTGACAGGGGGAGGCACAGATACGCAGTATTTT
.	.	TRBV27	TRBJ1-1	CASSLNGARNTEAFF	TGTGCCAGCAGTTTGAATGGGGCGCGGAACACTGAAGCTTTCTTT
TRBD2	.	TRBV10-3	TRBJ2-1	CAISELVPGVHGRNEQFF	TGTGCCATCAGTGAGTTGGTTCCCGGGGTGCACGGGAGGAATGAGCAGTTCTTC
.	.	TRBV10-2	TRBJ2-7	CASSDLGRYEQYF	TGCGCCAGCAGTGACTTAGGCAGGTACGAGCAGTACTTC
TRBD1	.	TRBV19	TRBJ2-7	CASSGRRDRAYEQYF	TGTGCCAGTAGCGGGCGGAGGGACAGGGCCTACGAGCAGTACTTC
TRBD1	.	TRBV2	TRBJ1-4	CASSEWTGSEKLFF	TGTGCCAGCAGTGAATGGACAGGGAGTGAAAAACTGTTTTTT
TRBD1	once	TRBV9	TRBJ1-2	CASSVSRTGQDGYTF	TGTGCCAGCAGCGTATCACGGACTGGACAGGATGGCTACACCTTC
TRBD1	once	TRBV14	TRBJ2-7	CASSQTRGPYEQYF	TGTGCCAGCAGCCAAACCAGGGGGCCCTACGAGCAGTACTTC
TRBD2	.	TRBV7-3	TRBJ2-3	CASSLKGTSGGWFSTDTQYF	TGTGCCAGCAGCTTAAAGGGGACTAGCGGTGGGTGGTTTAGCACAGATACGCAGTATTTT
.	.	TRBV19	TRBJ1-1	CASSLGQGMNTEAFF	TGTGCCAGTAGTTTGGGGCAGGGTATGAACACTGAAGCTTTCTTT
TRBD1	.	TRBV28	TRBJ2-7	CASIPRDRSYEQYF	TGTGCCAGTATCCCCCGGGACAGAAGTTACGAGCAGTACTTC
.	.	TRBV11-2	TRBJ2-6	CASSLVWDTVSGANVLTF	TGTGCCAGCAGCTTAGTCTGGGACACGGTATCTGGGGCCAACGTCCTGACTTTC
TRBD1	.	TRBV10-3	TRBJ1-1	CAISGDRANTEAFF	TGTGCCATCAGTGGGGACAGGGCGAACACTGAAGCTTTCTTT
.	.	TRBV5-5	TRBJ1-1	CASSLLLQGRTEAFF	TGTGCCAGCAGCTTGTTGCTGCAGGGAAGGACTGAAGCTTTCTTT
.	.	TRBV28	TRBJ1-1	CASSLAGPYTEAFF	TGTGCCAGCAGTTTAGCGGGCCCCTACACTGAAGCTTTCTTT
TRBD1	.	TRBV6-1	TRBJ1-2	CASSSGQGAVYGYTF	TGTGCCAGCAGCTCGGGACAGGGGGCGGTCTATGGCTACACCTTC
.	.	TRBV13	TRBJ2-2	CASSSAAGELFF	TGTGCCAGCAGCTCCGCAGCCGGGGAGCTGTTTTTT
.	.	TRBV2	TRBJ2-7	CASGQQSAYEQYF	TGTGCCAGCGGACAGCAAAGTGCCTACGAGCAGTACTTC
.	.	TRBV9	TRBJ2-7	CASSSGLDYEQYF	TGTGCCAGCAGCTCGGGACTGGATTACGAGCAGTACTTC
.	.	TRBV28	TRBJ2-7	CASSLRQNEQYF	TGTGCCAGCAGTTTGAGGCAGAACGAGCAGTACTTC
TRBD2	.	TRBV7-9	TRBJ2-1	CASSLREDEQFF	TGTGCCAGCAGCCTTCGGGAGGATGAGCAGTTCTTC
TRBD1	.	TRBV6-6	TRBJ1-5	CASSYSTGTWPQHF	TGTGCCAGCAGTTATTCGACAGGGACCTGGCCCCAGCATTTT
TRBD2	.	TRBV19	TRBJ2-1	CASTYGTSGRNEQFF	TGTGCCTCTACTTACGGGACTAGCGGGAGGAATGAGCAGTTCTTC
.	.	TRBV5-1	TRBJ2-3	CASSLTGTAYASTDTQYF	TGCGCCAGCAGCTTGACGGGTACGGCGTACGCTAGCACAGATACGCAGTATTTT
TRBD2	.	TRBV19	TRBJ2-3	CASSKGLAGPSTDTQYF	TGTGCCAGTAGTAAGGGACTAGCGGGACCGAGCACAGATACGCAGTATTTT
.	.	TRBV28	TRBJ1-3	CASSTPRLGSGNTIYF	TGTGCCAGCAGTACCCCCCGACTTGGATCTGGAAACACCATATATTTT
.	.	TRBV9	TRBJ2-1	CASSVNWREGVNEQFF	TGTGCCAGCAGCGTAAACTGGAGAGAGGGCGTCAATGAGCAGTTCTTC
.	.	TRBV28	TRBJ2-4	CASRQGLKNIQYF	TGTGCCAGCAGACAGGGTCTCAAAAACATTCAGTACTTC
.	.	TRBV30	TRBJ2-3	CAWSVTMQDAQYF	TGTGCCTGGAGTGTTACCATGCAGGATGCGCAGTATTTT
TRBD1	.	TRBV5-1	TRBJ2-3	CASSRPDRDTDTQYF	TGCGCCAGCAGCCGGCCGGACAGGGACACAGATACGCAGTATTTT